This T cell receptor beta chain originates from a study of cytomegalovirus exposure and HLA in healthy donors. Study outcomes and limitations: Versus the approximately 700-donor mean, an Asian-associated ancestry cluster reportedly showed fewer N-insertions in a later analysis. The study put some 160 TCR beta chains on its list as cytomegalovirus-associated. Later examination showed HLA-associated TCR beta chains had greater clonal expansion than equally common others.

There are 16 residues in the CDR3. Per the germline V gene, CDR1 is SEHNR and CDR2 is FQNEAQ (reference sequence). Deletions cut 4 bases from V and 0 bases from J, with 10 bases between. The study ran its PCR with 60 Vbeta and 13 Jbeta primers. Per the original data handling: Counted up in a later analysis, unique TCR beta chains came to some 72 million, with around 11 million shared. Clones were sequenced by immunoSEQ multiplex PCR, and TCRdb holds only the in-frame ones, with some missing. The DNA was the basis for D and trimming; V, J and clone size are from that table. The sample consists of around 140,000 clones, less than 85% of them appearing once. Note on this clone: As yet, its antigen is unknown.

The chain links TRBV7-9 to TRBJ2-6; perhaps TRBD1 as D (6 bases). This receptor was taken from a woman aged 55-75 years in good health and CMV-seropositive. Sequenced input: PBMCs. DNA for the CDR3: TGTGCCAGCAGCTGGCTACAGGGCTCTGGGGCCAACGTCCTGACTTTC. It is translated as CASSWLQGSGANVLTF.